Each of the 22 T cell receptor beta chains below was sequenced from the same sample in a study of blood T cell repertoires in COVID-19. Produced via immunoSEQ multiplex PCR; TCRdb's table is partial and in-frame only. The table shows about 160,000 clones, with around 77% occurring only once. The specimen sequenced was peripheral blood. The receptor set was obtained from a man aged 70-80 years with acute or convalescent COVID-19.

A few counts support this clone. The V and J genes are TRBV5-1 and TRBJ1-1; TRBD1 agrees at 7 bases. Per germline, CDR1 SGHRS and CDR2 YFSETQ. J was trimmed by 0 bases and V by 4 bases; bases with no gene match: 3. The CDR3 totals 14 residues. CDR3 region: CASSLTGMNTEAFF. The CDR3 nucleotides read TGCGCCAGCAGCCTGACAGGGATGAACACTGAAGCTTTCTTT.

This clone has a single count. Other DNA sequences in this specimen translate into the identical CDR3. The J gene is TRBJ1-5, the V gene TRBV28; 8 nucleotides line up with TRBD1. This CDR3 is 14 amino acids long. Per the germline V gene, CDR1 is MDHEN and CDR2 is SYDVKM. Trimming at V came to 2 bases and at J to 4 bases, leaving 1 base not matched to a gene. CDR3: CASSLDRGNQPQHF. The CDR3, as DNA: TGTGCCAGCAGTTTAGACAGGGGTAATCAGCCCCAGCATTTT. The full variable domain, with the rest looked up from reference TRBV28 and TRBJ1-5, is DVKVTQSSRYLVKRTGEKVFLECVQDMDHENMFWYRQDPGLGLRLIYFSYDVKMKEKGDIPEGYSVSREKKERFSLILESASTNQTSMYLCASSLDRGNQPQHFGDGTRLSIL.

The chain is built from TRBV28 and TRBJ1-1; D is unresolved. Trimming took off 1 base at V and 0 bases at J, with 12 bases between the two ends. Per germline, CDR1 MDHEN and CDR2 SYDVKM. This CDR3 has 16 amino acids. CDR3 sequence reads: CASSLSDTILNTEAFF. The DNA for the CDR3 is TGTGCCAGCAGTTTATCCGACACGATCTTGAACACTGAAGCTTTCTTT.

The chain combines TRBV7-9 with TRBJ1-3; 8 bases are a match to TRBD1. Trimming cost V 4 bases and J 4 bases; bases outside gene matches: 3. CDR1 and CDR2 (germline): SEHNR, FQNEAQ (reference sequence). This CDR3 has 14 residues. CDR3 in amino acids: CASSSTGAGNTIYF. The CDR3, as DNA: TGTGCCAGCAGCTCGACAGGGGCAGGAAACACCATATATTTT.

V usage is TRBV19 and J usage is TRBJ2-3; 8 bases are a match to TRBD2. V was pared by 5 bases and J by 5 bases, with 6 bases of the junction left unmatched. The CDR3 extends over 14 amino acids. Germline CDR1 LNHDA, CDR2 SQIVND (reference sequence). CDR3 in DNA: TGTGCCAGTAGTCCGACTAGCGCCGGAGATACGCAGTATTTT. This sequence encodes CASSPTSAGDTQYF.

The chain combines TRBV7-2 with TRBJ1-1; D possibly corresponds to TRBD1 (5 bases). The CDR3 has 15 residues. V was pared by 4 bases and J by 4 bases, with 16 bases between. Germline V gene data show CDR1 as SGHTA and CDR2 as FQGNSA. The CDR3 region is CASSSRGGEGTEAFF. The CDR3 nucleotides read TGTGCCAGCAGCTCTAGGGGAGGGGAGGGCACTGAAGCTTTCTTT.

The chain is built from TRBV11-2 and TRBJ2-7; 8 nucleotides line up with TRBD2. Germline loops: CDR1 SGHAT, CDR2 FQNNGV. Trimming at V came to 1 base and at J to 4 bases, leaving 6 bases not matched to a gene. The CDR3 has 15 residues. For the CDR3, the DNA is TGTGCCAGCAGCTTAGGGACTAGCTCTTTTTACGAGCAGTACTTC. Residues: CASSLGTSSFYEQYF.

V usage is TRBV11-2 and J usage is TRBJ1-1; unclear D gene. This CDR3 region has 15 residues. V lost 1 base to trimming and J lost 1 base, with 10 bases between them. Germline CDR1 is SGHAT and CDR2 is FQNNGV. The CDR3 sequence is CASSLATPGNTEAFF. CDR3 coding DNA: TGTGCCAGCAGCTTAGCAACCCCAGGGAACACTGAAGCTTTCTTT.

This clone appeared a few times. The rearrangement joins TRBV3-1 (or the pseudogene TRBV3-2) to TRBJ1-2; TRBD1 might be the D (5 bases). This CDR3 has 13 amino acids. From germline, CDR1 is LGHDT and CDR2 YNNKEL (reference sequence). V shed 4 bases and J shed 8 bases, with 14 bases lying between them. CDR3 DNA sequence: TGTGCCAGCAGCCTCAGGGAAGGGAACGGCTACACCTTC. Its translation: CASSLREGNGYTF.

For this clone: One end of the junction varies from germline; a read error may be responsible. The V call is TRBV9, the J call TRBJ2-2; D possibly corresponds to TRBD1 (7 bases). Germline V gene sequence: CDR1 SGDLS, CDR2 YYNGEE. CDR3 size: 16 residues. CDR3 nucleotides: TGTGCCAGCAGCGTAGAAGGCAGGGGGGACACCGAGGAGCTGTTTTTT. Translated: CASSVEGRGDTEELFF.

Only a few counts were recorded for this clone. The chain uses TRBV7-2 and TRBJ2-3; D perhaps matches TRBD1 (5 bases). V dropped 3 bases and J dropped 5 bases, with 9 bases sitting between them. Looked up from germline, CDR1 is SGHTA and CDR2 is FQGNSA. The CDR3 totals 13 residues. In DNA form, the CDR3 reads TGTGCCAGCAGCTTTAACAGGCAAGATACGCAGTATTTT. Protein sequence: CASSFNRQDTQYF.

V and J are TRBV2 and TRBJ1-1, with 9 bases aligning to TRBD1. Trimming at V came to 0 bases and at J to 5 bases, leaving 4 bases not matched to a gene. Germline CDR1 and CDR2: SNHLY and FYNNEI. The CDR3 spans 15 residues. The CDR3 reads CASSEARTGETEAFF. CDR3 bases: TGTGCCAGCAGTGAAGCCCGGACAGGGGAGACTGAAGCTTTCTTT.

The chain combines TRBV27 with TRBJ2-5, with D tentatively TRBD2 (6 bases). This CDR3 spans 14 amino acids. V was shortened by 6 bases and J by 2 bases, with 13 bases between the two germline ends. Germline V gives CDR1 MNHEY, CDR2 SMNVEV (reference sequence). Here the CDR3 reads CASSKQRVQETQYF. CDR3 bases: TGTGCCAGCAGCAAACAGCGGGTACAAGAGACCCAGTACTTC.

The V call is TRBV27, the J call TRBJ2-5; D may be TRBD1 (6 bases). This CDR3 contains 17 residues. V lost 2 bases, J lost 5 bases, and 21 bases lay in between. CDR1 is MNHEY and CDR2 is SMNVEV in the germline V gene (reference sequence). In DNA form, the CDR3 reads TGTGCCAGCAGTTTAGGGGCGACAGGTACCCTCGGGGAGACCCAGTACTTC. Protein: CASSLGATGTLGETQYF.

The chain carries TRBV7-9 and TRBJ2-7; 10 bases align to TRBD1. Germline CDR1 and CDR2: SEHNR and FQNEAQ (reference sequence). This CDR3 region has 16 residues. The trim removed 5 bases at V and 4 bases at J, leaving 11 bases unmatched. Here the CDR3 reads CASSPRQGAFGYEQYF. The CDR3, as DNA: TGTGCCAGCAGCCCTAGACAGGGGGCTTTCGGGTACGAGCAGTACTTC.

The J gene is TRBJ2-2, the V gene TRBV14; TRBD1 is a possible D gene (6 bases). The germline V and J ends were trimmed by 4 bases and 1 base, with 10 bases remaining between them. The CDR3 covers 15 residues. Germline values: CDR1 SGHDN, CDR2 FVKESK. The CDR3 loop reads CASSRTALNTGELFF. The CDR3 DNA is TGTGCCAGCAGCCGGACAGCTCTGAACACCGGGGAGCTGTTTTTT.

V and J are TRBV27 and TRBJ1-6; no clear D. Trimming removed 6 bases from V and 7 bases from J, with 16 bases in between. This CDR3 spans 15 amino acids. Germline values: CDR1 MNHEY, CDR2 SMNVEV (reference sequence). CDR3 coding DNA: TGTGCCAGCAGCAACCAGTGGGCCACCAATTCACCCCTCCACTTT. It encodes CASSNQWATNSPLHF.

The V call is TRBV28, the J call TRBJ1-1, with TRBD1 matching 11 bases. This CDR3 spans 13 amino acids. J was trimmed by 9 bases and V by 6 bases; bases with no gene match: 6. Germline-derived CDR1 and CDR2 are MDHEN and SYDVKM. Written as DNA, the CDR3 is TGTGCCAGCAGGTCCGGGACAGGGGGTAAAGCTTTCTTT. It translates to CASRSGTGGKAFF. The variable domain in full, completed from reference TRBV28 and TRBJ1-1, reads DVKVTQSSRYLVKRTGEKVFLECVQDMDHENMFWYRQDPGLGLRLIYFSYDVKMKEKGDIPEGYSVSREKKERFSLILESASTNQTSMYLCASRSGTGGKAFFGQGTRLTVV.

The chain links TRBV6-6 to TRBJ1-2; D remains unclear. Germline CDR1 and CDR2: MNHNY and SVGAGI (reference sequence). V was cut by 2 bases and J by 0 bases, with 7 bases left in between. This CDR3 has 14 residues. CDR3: CASSYGGTNYGYTF. Written as DNA, the CDR3 is TGTGCCAGCAGTTACGGAGGGACTAACTATGGCTACACCTTC.

This sequence joins TRBV19 and TRBJ2-7; 11 bases align to TRBD1. Germline CDR1 is LNHDA and CDR2 is SQIVND (reference sequence). After removal of 6 bases from V and 5 bases from J, the junction contained 9 bases not matched to a gene. The CDR3 runs to 15 residues. The DNA of the CDR3 is TGTGCCAGTAGCACCAGGACAGGGGGCCCCCACGAGCAGTACTTC. Its translation is CASSTRTGGPHEQYF.

This clone was found once. The V and J genes are TRBV19 and TRBJ1-4, with D uncertain. Per the germline V gene, CDR1 is LNHDA and CDR2 is SQIVND (reference sequence). The CDR3 length is 14 residues. V was clipped by 1 base and J by 6 bases, with 9 bases between them. The DNA for the CDR3 is TGTGCCAGTAGTATAGGCCCGGTTGATGAAAAACTGTTTTTT. Its protein is CASSIGPVDEKLFF.

In its sample, this clone was seen many times. The chain is built from TRBV19 and TRBJ1-3; D is ambiguous. The V gene's germline CDR1 is LNHDA and CDR2 SQIVND (reference sequence). There are 17 residues in the CDR3. Between the trimmed V and J ends, which lost 3 bases and 1 base, there was a span of 16 bases. The DNA of the CDR3 is TGTGCCAGTAGTATTCGCGGGGATTCTCTATCTGGAAACACCATATATTTT. This sequence encodes CASSIRGDSLSGNTIYF.